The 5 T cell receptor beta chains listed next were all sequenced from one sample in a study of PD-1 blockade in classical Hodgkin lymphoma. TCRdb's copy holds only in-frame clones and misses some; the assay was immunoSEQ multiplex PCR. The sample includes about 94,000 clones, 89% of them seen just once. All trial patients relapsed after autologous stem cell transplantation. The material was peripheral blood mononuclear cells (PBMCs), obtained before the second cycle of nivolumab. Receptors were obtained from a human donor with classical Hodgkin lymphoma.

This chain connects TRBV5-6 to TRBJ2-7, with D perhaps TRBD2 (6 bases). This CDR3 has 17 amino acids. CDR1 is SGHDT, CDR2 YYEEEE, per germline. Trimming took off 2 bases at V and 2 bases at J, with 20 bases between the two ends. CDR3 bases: TGTGCCAGCAGCTTAAGTGTTACGGGGCGGGGAGCCTACGAGCAGTACTTC. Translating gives CASSLSVTGRGAYEQYF.

For the CDR3, the DNA is TGTGCCAGTAGTATGGGACTAGAAACCGGGGAGCTGTTTTTT. As protein: CASSMGLETGELFF. V and J are TRBV19 and TRBJ2-2; 8 bases agree with TRBD2. From germline, CDR1 is LNHDA and CDR2 SQIVND (reference sequence). The CDR3 extends over 14 amino acids. The V gene end was trimmed by 3 bases and the J gene end by 5 bases; junction bases not matched to a gene: 2.

CDR3: CASSFGSHGTEAFF. The CDR3 nucleotides read TGTGCCAGCAGCTTTGGGTCCCACGGGACTGAAGCTTTCTTT. The rearrangement links TRBV11-2 to TRBJ1-1; no reliable D call. The CDR3 loop spans 14 amino acids. In germline, CDR1 is SGHAT, CDR2 FQNNGV. V lost 3 bases to trimming and J lost 5 bases, with 13 bases between them.

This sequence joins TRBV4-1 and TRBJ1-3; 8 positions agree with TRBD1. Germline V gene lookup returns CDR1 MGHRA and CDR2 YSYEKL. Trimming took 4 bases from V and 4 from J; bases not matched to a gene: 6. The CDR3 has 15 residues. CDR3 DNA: TGCGCCAGCAGCCGTCCAGGGGGCTCAGGAAACACCATATATTTT. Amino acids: CASSRPGGSGNTIYF.

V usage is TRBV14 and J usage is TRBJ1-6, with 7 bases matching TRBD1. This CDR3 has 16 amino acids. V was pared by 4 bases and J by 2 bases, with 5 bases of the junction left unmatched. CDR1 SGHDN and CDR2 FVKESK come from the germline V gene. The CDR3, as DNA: TGTGCCAGCAGCCGTTCGACAGGGCCCTATAATTCACCCCTCCACTTT. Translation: CASSRSTGPYNSPLHF. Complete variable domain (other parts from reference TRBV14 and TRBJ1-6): EAGVTQFPSHSVIEKGQTVTLRCDPISGHDNLYWYRRVMGKEIKFLLHFVKESKQDESGMPNNRFLAERTGGTYSTLKVQPAELEDSGVYFCASSRSTGPYNSPLHFGNGTRLTVT.